This TCR beta chain comes out of a study of cytomegalovirus exposure and HLA in healthy donors. Study-wide background: The study's early data release held some 85 million unique TCRs from HLA-typed donors.

Use of 60 Vbeta and 13 Jbeta primers characterized the PCR. Here immunoSEQ multiplex PCR was the method, and the copy in TCRdb shows in-frame clones only, minus some. The sample has around 130,000 clones; around 73% are singletons. Trimming at V came to 0 bases and at J to 1 base, leaving 1 base not matched to a gene. CDR3 length: 15 amino acids. The germline gives CDR1 SQVTM, CDR2 ANQGSEA. Details on this clone: The antigen remains unidentified.

General study results and limits: Published work reported that the classifier diagnosed cytomegalovirus status with high specificity and sensitivity. Most CMV-associated TCR beta chains were later found to appear HLA-restricted.

The chain joins TRBV29-1 to TRBJ2-1, with 9 bases fitting TRBD2. This clonotype was obtained from a man aged 50-60 years in good health and CMV-seronegative. Sequenced sample: PBMCs. The CDR3 DNA reads as TGCAGCGTTGAAGAGCTAGCGGGGTCCTACAATGAGCAGTTCTTC. It is translated as CSVEELAGSYNEQFF.